These 29 T cell receptor beta chains were all obtained from the same sample, sequenced in a study of blood T cell repertoires in COVID-19. Data came from immunoSEQ multiplex PCR; TCRdb stores just in-frame clones and leaves some out. The sample yields 45,000 to 60,000 clones, more than 80% seen once. Sequencing was carried out using peripheral blood. Source of these receptors: a human donor in a cohort sampled during active COVID-19.

This chain joins TRBV28 and TRBJ1-5; D is ambiguous. The V end lost 6 bases, the J end lost 3 bases, and 15 bases lay between the germline ends. The CDR3 is made up of 15 amino acids. Germline values: CDR1 MDHEN, CDR2 SYDVKM. The CDR3 reads CASSSILGDNQPQHF. The CDR3 DNA is TGTGCCAGCAGCTCTATCTTGGGCGACAATCAGCCCCAGCATTTT.

This clone was seen a handful of times. This chain uses TRBV3-1 (or the pseudogene TRBV3-2) with TRBJ2-5; no reliable D call. Looked up from germline, CDR1 is LGHDT and CDR2 is YNNKEL (reference sequence). The CDR3 is made up of 14 amino acids. The V gene lost 6 bases and the J gene lost 1 base, with 12 bases spanning the gap. CDR3 region: CASSPTGAQETQYF. In DNA, the CDR3 is TGTGCCAGCAGTCCAACTGGAGCCCAAGAGACCCAGTACTTC.

In its sample, this clone was seen once. This chain connects TRBV4-2 to TRBJ2-2; D gene ambiguous. V dropped 2 bases and J dropped 4 bases, with 5 bases sitting between them. The CDR3 runs to 13 residues. Germline lookup yields CDR1 LGHNA and CDR2 YNFKEQ. This chain's CDR3 is CASSQYGTGELFF. The CDR3 bases are TGTGCCAGCAGCCAATACGGCACCGGGGAGCTGTTTTTT.

This clone was counted once. CDR3 DNA sequence: TGTGCCAGCAGAAAGAACTCTGAGGACACTGAAGCTTTCTTT. Amino acids: CASRKNSEDTEAFF. This chain joins TRBV2 and TRBJ1-1; D gene unclear. Germline values: CDR1 SNHLY, CDR2 FYNNEI. Trimming left V 6 bases short and J 3 bases short, with 14 bases between. There are 14 residues in the CDR3.

This sequence joins TRBV3-1 (or the pseudogene TRBV3-2) and TRBJ1-4, with 7 bases matching TRBD1. J lost 8 bases, V lost 0 bases, and 9 bases had no gene match. The germline V gene has CDR1 LGHDT and CDR2 YNNKEL (reference sequence). The CDR3 totals 16 residues. The CDR3 protein is CASSQEGGTGEEKLFF. The DNA for the CDR3 is TGTGCCAGCAGCCAAGAGGGGGGCACAGGGGAAGAAAAACTGTTTTTT.

The chain joins TRBV4-2 to TRBJ2-2, with a weak D call TRBD2 (6 bases). Trimming removed 0 bases from V and 4 bases from J, with 15 bases in between. The CDR3 is 17 amino acids. Germline V gives CDR1 LGHNA, CDR2 YNFKEQ. The CDR3 region is CASSQDPLLASTGELFF. CDR3 bases: TGTGCCAGCAGCCAAGATCCGCTACTAGCAAGCACCGGGGAGCTGTTTTTT.

In this sample, this clone turned up a few times. Written as DNA, the CDR3 is TGTGCCAGTACCTCCCGAGGGGGCGTGAGCACAGATACGCAGTATTTT. It translates to CASTSRGGVSTDTQYF. The chain recombines TRBV19 with TRBJ2-3; TRBD1 aligns across 7 bases. The germline gives CDR1 LNHDA, CDR2 SQIVND (reference sequence). This CDR3 comprises 16 residues. J gave up 0 bases and V 7 bases, and 10 bases lay outside the gene matches.

This CDR3 is CASSLIQDNSPLHF. The CDR3 nucleotides are TGTGCCAGCAGCTTAATACAGGATAATTCACCCCTCCACTTT. This chain uses TRBV7-9 with TRBJ1-6; tentatively, D is TRBD1 (5 bases). Germline CDR1 and CDR2: SEHNR and FQNEAQ (reference sequence). The V gene lost 2 bases and the J gene lost 5 bases, with 7 bases spanning the gap. There are 14 residues in the CDR3.

V usage is TRBV9 and J usage is TRBJ1-1; 7 bases fit TRBD1. Germline V gives CDR1 SGDLS, CDR2 YYNGEE. J gave up 6 bases and V 3 bases, and 8 bases lay outside the gene matches. CDR3 length: 14 amino acids. In nucleotides, the CDR3 is TGTGCCAGCAGCGAGGGACAGCTGGTCTCTGAAGCTTTCTTT. This sequence encodes CASSEGQLVSEAFF.

The rearrangement uses TRBV9 and TRBJ2-1; D might be TRBD1 (6 bases). CDR1 and CDR2 from the germline V gene are SGDLS and YYNGEE. V shed 4 bases and J shed 9 bases, with 17 bases lying between them. This CDR3 comprises 14 residues. CDR3 nucleotide sequence: TGTGCCAGCAGCTCACACAGGGTAGGGGGTGAGCAGTTCTTC. It specifies CASSSHRVGGEQFF.

This chain connects TRBV28 to TRBJ1-2; perhaps TRBD1 as D (6 bases). V was cut by 8 bases and J by 4 bases, with 11 bases left in between. In germline, CDR1 is MDHEN, CDR2 SYDVKM. The CDR3 spans 12 residues. CDR3 sequence: CASARGSYGYTF. The CDR3 bases are TGTGCCAGCGCCAGGGGAAGCTATGGCTACACCTTC.

The chain couples TRBV6-5 to TRBJ1-2, with D tentatively TRBD1 (5 bases). The CDR3 runs 14 residues. The germline V and J ends were trimmed by 0 bases and 3 bases, with 8 bases remaining between them. From germline, CDR1 is MNHEY and CDR2 SVGAGI. The CDR3 nucleotides read TGTGCCAGCAGTTACTCAGACAGTTACTATGGCTACACCTTC. This translates into CASSYSDSYYGYTF.

The chain recombines TRBV29-1 with TRBJ2-5; D not certain. There are 12 residues in the CDR3. Trimming shortened V by 0 bases and J by 6 bases, and 8 bases separated the two germline ends. Germline-derived CDR1 and CDR2 are SQVTM and ANQGSEA. The DNA for the CDR3 is TGCAGCGTTGAAGATATACAGCAGACCCAGTACTTC. Its translation: CSVEDIQQTQYF.

The chain is built from TRBV5-5 and TRBJ2-7, with a weak D call TRBD1 (5 bases). The CDR3 length is 13 residues. Per germline, CDR1 SGHKS and CDR2 YYEKEE (reference sequence). The ends were cut back, 6 bases at V and 2 bases at J, with 12 bases in the middle. This CDR3 reads CASKDSPTYEQYF. CDR3 bases: TGTGCCAGCAAAGACAGCCCGACCTACGAGCAGTACTTC.

This sequence joins TRBV19 and TRBJ1-1; TRBD1 agrees at 9 bases. There are 13 residues in the CDR3. CDR1 is LNHDA and CDR2 is SQIVND in the germline V gene (reference sequence). V shed 6 bases, J shed 5 bases, and the junction held 4 bases outside the gene matches. CDR3 nucleotide sequence: TGTGCCAGTAGGGGGACAGGGAGGACTGAAGCTTTCTTT. Protein product: CASRGTGRTEAFF.

The chain combines TRBV6-5 with TRBJ1-2, with 9 bases fitting TRBD1. With 3 bases clipped from V and 8 bases from J, the junction kept 7 bases outside the gene matches. Germline lookup yields CDR1 MNHEY and CDR2 SVGAGI. The CDR3 totals 14 residues. The DNA of the CDR3 is TGTGCCAGCAGTTATTCCGGGACAGGGTTCGGCTACACCTTC. As protein: CASSYSGTGFGYTF.

The V gene is TRBV24-1, the J gene TRBJ1-2; D may be TRBD1 (5 bases). Germline V gene sequence: CDR1 KGHDR, CDR2 SFDVKD. The CDR3 contains 13 residues. Trimming took off 12 bases at V and 3 bases at J, with 16 bases between the two ends. The CDR3 DNA reads as TGTGCCCCCTCCCCGTCCAGGGACTATGGCTACACCTTC. Translating it yields CAPSPSRDYGYTF.

The rearrangement joins TRBV5-1 to TRBJ2-5; 10 bases are a match to TRBD2. CDR1 and CDR2 (germline): SGHRS, YFSETQ. This CDR3 has 16 residues. With V trimmed by 4 bases and J by 5 bases, 11 bases remained unmatched. CDR3 protein: CASSEGLAEKLETQYF. DNA for the CDR3: TGCGCCAGCAGCGAAGGACTAGCGGAGAAACTTGAGACCCAGTACTTC. Full variable domain (rest looked up from reference TRBV5-1 and TRBJ2-5): KAGVTQTPRYLIKTRGQQVTLSCSPISGHRSVSWYQQTPGQGLQFLFEYFSETQRNKGNFPGRFSGRQFSNSRSEMNVSTLELGDSALYLCASSEGLAEKLETQYFGPGTRLLVL.

The chain joins TRBV2 to TRBJ1-1; D is possibly TRBD1 (5 bases). CDR3 length: 15 residues. Trimming removed 1 base at V and 0 bases at J, with 9 bases between. The V gene's germline CDR1 is SNHLY and CDR2 FYNNEI. The CDR3 DNA reads as TGTGCCAGCAGTGAAGGGGCAGGGCTGAACACTGAAGCTTTCTTT. This codes for CASSEGAGLNTEAFF.

The chain carries TRBV10-3 and TRBJ1-5; 8 nucleotides match TRBD1. Germline V CDR1 and CDR2: ENHRY, SYGVKD. The CDR3 is 14 amino acids. Trimming removed 6 bases from V and 0 bases from J; junction bases left unmatched: 1. The CDR3 loop reads CAIRDRDSNQPQHF. CDR3 sequence (DNA): TGTGCCATCAGGGACAGGGATAGCAATCAGCCCCAGCATTTT.

The table lists this clone with a few counts. The gene calls are TRBV6-1 and TRBJ1-1, with 7 bases matching TRBD1. J gave up 1 base and V 4 bases, and 3 bases lay outside the gene matches. The CDR3 length is 14 residues. Germline CDR1 MNHNS, CDR2 SASEGT. The CDR3 region has the DNA TGTGCCAGCAGTGCGGGACAGTGGAACACTGAAGCTTTCTTT. This gives the protein CASSAGQWNTEAFF.

A word on this clone: This specimen includes other DNA sequences encoding the same CDR3. The rearrangement uses TRBV11-3 and TRBJ1-3, with unresolved D. CDR1 and CDR2 from the germline V gene are SGHNT and YENEEA. V was shortened by 5 bases and J by 1 base, with 6 bases between the two germline ends. The CDR3 extends over 13 amino acids. The CDR3 is CASSTGSGNTIYF. In DNA, the CDR3 is TGTGCCAGCAGCACCGGTTCTGGAAACACCATATATTTT.

The chain carries TRBV5-4 and TRBJ2-5; D unresolved. Trimming took off 0 bases at V and 5 bases at J, with 11 bases between the two ends. CDR1 and CDR2 (germline): SGHNT, YYREEE (reference sequence). This CDR3 region has 14 residues. CDR3 in DNA: TGTGCCAGCAGCTTGGCGTCAGGAATGGAGACCCAGTACTTC. Its translation: CASSLASGMETQYF.

Written as DNA, the CDR3 is TGTGCCAGCAGCTTGCAGCGACGGGGACTTAATGAAAAACTGTTTTTT. Its translation: CASSLQRRGLNEKLFF. The rearrangement links TRBV5-4 to TRBJ1-4; perhaps TRBD1 as D (5 bases). The CDR3 has 16 amino acids. Trimming left V 1 base short and J 4 bases short, with 14 bases between. Germline V gene sequence: CDR1 SGHNT, CDR2 YYREEE (reference sequence).

J is TRBJ2-1 and V is TRBV6-5, with 7 bases fitting TRBD2. This CDR3 spans 15 amino acids. Germline loops: CDR1 MNHEY, CDR2 SVGAGI. Trimming took 8 bases from V and 8 from J; bases not matched to a gene: 15. In nucleotides, the CDR3 is TGTGCCAGCGGGGGTTGGGCGGGAGCTTCGGATGAGCAGTTCTTC. Translation: CASGGWAGASDEQFF.

V gene TRBV3-1 (or the pseudogene TRBV3-2) combines with J gene TRBJ2-2, with 14 nucleotides matching TRBD2. Trimming at V came to 5 bases and at J to 4 bases, leaving 6 bases not matched to a gene. CDR3 size: 17 residues. The V gene's germline CDR1 is LGHDT and CDR2 YNNKEL (reference sequence). DNA of the CDR3: TGTGCCAGCAGCACGGGACTAGCGGGAGTTGTCACCGGGGAGCTGTTTTTT. Encoded protein: CASSTGLAGVVTGELFF.

The chain uses TRBV27 and TRBJ1-1, with D unclear. This CDR3 spans 14 amino acids. V lost 10 bases and J lost 4, with 19 bases in between. Per the germline V gene, CDR1 is MNHEY and CDR2 is SMNVEV (reference sequence). The CDR3 here is CATSAGNRSTEAFF. The CDR3 DNA is TGTGCCACCTCGGCGGGGAATAGGAGCACTGAAGCTTTCTTT.

This clone was counted a single time. The J gene is TRBJ2-7, the V gene TRBV7-9; 7 bases line up with TRBD1. This CDR3 is 12 amino acids long. Germline lookup yields CDR1 SEHNR and CDR2 FQNEAQ (reference sequence). V lost 5 bases, J lost 6 bases, and 4 bases stayed unmatched. CDR3 protein: CASSNDRVEQYF. The CDR3, as DNA: TGTGCCAGCAGCAACGACAGGGTCGAGCAGTACTTC.

The chain carries TRBV5-1 and TRBJ1-2, with D possibly TRBD1 on 6 matching bases. Germline CDR1 is SGHRS and CDR2 is YFSETQ. CDR3 length: 14 residues. The V end was cut by 4 bases, the J end by 4 bases, with 14 bases between. Here the CDR3 DNA reads TGCGCCAGCAGCCCGGGAGGGGGGAGCTATGGCTACACCTTC. Translating gives CASSPGGGSYGYTF.